One sample yielded the 32 T cell receptor beta chains listed below, sequenced in a study of blood T cells in healthy people across ages. Sample-barcoded 5' priming and a J-beta primer mix drove a second PCR of about 6 to 12 cycles. TCRdb reprocessed the 5' RACE reads via MiXCR and lists one record per CDR3 protein. The sample lists over a million distinct CDR3 sequences, approximately 59% seen once, with more than 6% in the top ten. Sequenced sample: blood. The receptors were sampled from a man aged 18 to 30 in good health.

In the case of this clonotype: Given a much more abundant clone one base away, this may be a read error. This chain uses TRBV6-4 with TRBJ2-2; either TRBD1 or TRBD2 may fit D (5 bases each). The CDR3 runs 13 residues. Germline assignment: CDR1 MRHNA and CDR2 SNTAGT. The CDR3 loop reads CASSDGHTGEMFF. The CDR3 DNA is TGTGCCAGCAGTGACGGACACACCGGGGAGATGTTTTTT.

The chain couples TRBV30 to TRBJ1-2; D gene uncertain. V lost 1 base and J lost 2, with 5 bases in between. The CDR3 spans 12 residues. Germline CDR1 reads GTSNPN; CDR2 reads SVGIG (reference sequence). The CDR3 region is CAWSGINYGYTF. Written as DNA, the CDR3 is TGTGCCTGGAGTGGGATAAACTATGGCTACACCTTC.

The CDR3 protein is CASRGAATNEKLFF. In nucleotides, the CDR3 is TGTGCCAGCAGGGGGGCAGCAACTAATGAAAAACTGTTTTTT. This sequence joins TRBV28 and TRBJ1-4; D may be TRBD1 (6 bases). Trimming shortened V by 6 bases and J by 0 bases, and 8 bases separated the two germline ends. The CDR3 sequence is 14 residues long. The germline V gene has CDR1 MDHEN and CDR2 SYDVKM.

J is TRBJ2-3 and V is TRBV10-3, with TRBD2 matching over 11 bases. The CDR3 is 14 amino acids. V shed 5 bases and J 5 bases; nucleotides not matched to a gene: 3. Germline loops: CDR1 ENHRY, CDR2 SYGVKD. This CDR3 is CAISFSGRGDTQYF. Written as DNA, the CDR3 is TGTGCCATCAGTTTTAGCGGGAGGGGAGATACGCAGTATTTT.

On this clonotype itself: A read error may account for a junction end that differs from germline. The CDR3 reads CANSLPGTEAFF. In DNA form, the CDR3 reads TGTGCCAACAGCTTACCGGGCACTGAAGCTTTCTTT. The rearrangement uses TRBV7-9 and TRBJ1-1; D ambiguous. CDR3 length: 12 residues. CDR1 SEHNR and CDR2 FQNEAQ come from the germline V gene (reference sequence).

This clonotype turned up a few times. The DNA of the CDR3 is TGTGCCAGTTCCCCCGCGGGGGGGATCACAGATACGCAGTATTTT. Residues: CASSPAGGITDTQYF. The V gene is TRBV25-1, the J gene TRBJ2-3; 9 nucleotides align to TRBD2. J lost 2 bases, V lost 9 bases, and 9 bases had no gene match. The CDR3 sequence is 15 residues long. CDR1 and CDR2 from the germline V gene are MGHDK and SYGVNS. The whole variable domain, filled in from reference TRBV25-1 and TRBJ2-3, reads EADIYQTPRYLVIGTGKKITLECSQTMGHDKMYWYQQDPGMELHLIHYSYGVNSTEKGDLSSESTVSRIRTEHFPLTLESARPSHTSQYLCASSPAGGITDTQYFGPGTRLTVL.

This clonotype was detected many times. The chain recombines TRBV7-2 with TRBJ2-7; the D is unclear. The germline V gene encodes CDR1 SGHTA and CDR2 FQGNSA. V was shortened by 1 base and J by 2 bases, with 9 bases between the two germline ends. This CDR3 is built from 14 residues. The CDR3 is CASSLVPETYEQYF. The CDR3 DNA reads TGTGCCAGCAGCTTAGTCCCCGAAACCTACGAGCAGTACTTC.

A word on this clonotype: Its ends do not fully match the called genes, so a read error is possible. The gene calls are TRBV18 and TRBJ1-2; D is possibly TRBD1 (6 bases). This CDR3 spans 16 amino acids. The germline V gene has CDR1 KGHSH and CDR2 LQKENI. CDR3 amino acids: CASSPVTGDIDYGYTF. CDR3 DNA sequence: TGTGCCAGTTCACCAGTGACCGGGGACATCGACTATGGCTACACCTTC.

This chain joins TRBV4-2 and TRBJ1-4; the D gene is possibly TRBD1 (5 bases). V was trimmed by 0 bases and J by 7 bases, leaving 15 bases between them. This CDR3 has 16 amino acids. Germline CDR1 and CDR2: LGHNA and YNFKEQ. For the CDR3, the DNA is TGTGCCAGCAGCCAAGAGGTCGGGGGAGGAGGTGAAAAACTGTTTTTT. The encoded protein is CASSQEVGGGGEKLFF.

The V gene is TRBV14, the J gene TRBJ1-5; D may be TRBD1 (6 bases). Germline V CDR1 and CDR2: SGHDN, FVKESK. Trimming took off 11 bases at V and 6 bases at J, with 20 bases between the two ends. There are 14 residues in the CDR3. CDR3 loop: CAVGTRMLIQPQHF. As DNA, the CDR3 is TGTGCCGTCGGGACACGTATGTTAATTCAGCCCCAGCATTTT. Together with reference TRBV14 and TRBJ1-5, the CDR3 gives the full variable domain: EAGVTQFPSHSVIEKGQTVTLRCDPISGHDNLYWYRRVMGKEIKFLLHFVKESKQDESGMPNNRFLAERTGGTYSTLKVQPAELEDSGVYFCAVGTRMLIQPQHFGDGTRLSIL.

The chain's CDR3 is CASSLWGVPYEQYF. The CDR3 DNA is TGTGCCAGCAGTTTATGGGGGGTCCCCTACGAGCAGTACTTC. This chain connects TRBV27 to TRBJ2-7; TRBD2 is a possible D gene (6 bases). This CDR3 has 14 residues. Germline CDR1 reads MNHEY; CDR2 reads SMNVEV (reference sequence). V lost 1 base and J lost 2, with 9 bases in between.

This clonotype was recorded a few times. This chain joins TRBV10-3 and TRBJ2-7; D not certain. The CDR3 runs 11 residues. V lost 7 bases to trimming and J lost 5 bases, with 9 bases between them. The germline V gene encodes CDR1 ENHRY and CDR2 SYGVKD. The CDR3: CAIKVSNEQYF. DNA for the CDR3: TGTGCCATCAAGGTTTCAAACGAGCAGTACTTC.

The chain is built from TRBV4-1 and TRBJ2-4, with 8 nucleotides matching TRBD1. The V segment lost 3 bases and the J segment 3 bases; nucleotides outside the gene matches: 4. Germline CDR1 MGHRA, CDR2 YSYEKL. CDR3 size: 15 residues. CDR3 coding DNA: TGCGCCAGCAGCCAGCAGGGGGCTAGCAAAAACATTCAGTACTTC. Translated: CASSQQGASKNIQYF.

V gene TRBV5-6 combines with J gene TRBJ1-1, with 12 positions matching TRBD1. J was trimmed by 0 bases and V by 4 bases; bases with no gene match: 13. Germline loops: CDR1 SGHDT, CDR2 YYEEEE. The CDR3 sequence is 19 residues long. The CDR3, as DNA: TGTGCCAGCAGCCCGGGGACAGGGGGCTCATTGTGGATGAACACTGAAGCTTTCTTT. Translation: CASSPGTGGSLWMNTEAFF.

The sample holds a few counts of this clonotype. The chain carries TRBV27 and TRBJ2-2, with unresolved D. V lost 2 bases to trimming and J lost 3 bases, with 7 bases between them. Germline V gene data show CDR1 as MNHEY and CDR2 as SMNVEV (reference sequence). The CDR3 contains 14 residues. The CDR3, as DNA: TGTGCCAGCAGTTTAATCACTTACACCGGGGAGCTGTTTTTT. It yields the protein CASSLITYTGELFF.

This chain links TRBV4-2 with TRBJ2-2; D is tentatively TRBD1 or TRBD2 (5 bases each). Germline V gene data show CDR1 as LGHNA and CDR2 as YNFKEQ. The CDR3 consists of 16 residues. Trimming pared 1 base from V and 3 bases from J, leaving 12 bases between. The CDR3 is CASSQAGRAHTGELFF. The CDR3 region has the DNA TGTGCCAGCAGCCAAGCAGGGCGGGCACACACCGGGGAGCTGTTTTTT.

This clonotype was seen more than once but under ten times. This chain connects TRBV4-1 to TRBJ2-3; TRBD1 is a possible D gene (6 bases). Between the trimmed V and J ends, which lost 2 bases and 7 bases, there was a span of 16 bases. Germline V gene data show CDR1 as MGHRA and CDR2 as YSYEKL. There are 15 residues in the CDR3. This CDR3 is CASSQRDTLSHTQYF. The DNA for the CDR3 is TGCGCCAGCAGCCAACGGGACACCCTTTCACATACGCAGTATTTT.

The rearrangement links TRBV20-1 to TRBJ2-3; 8 positions agree with TRBD2. V shed 1 base, J shed 2 bases, and the junction held 5 bases outside the gene matches. The CDR3 length is 15 residues. The germline V gene has CDR1 DFQATT and CDR2 SNEGSKA (reference sequence). The CDR3 nucleotides are TGCAGTGCTAGAGTCGGGGGGGGGTTCACAGATACGCAGTATTTT. Amino acids: CSARVGGGFTDTQYF.

The chain uses TRBV24-1 and TRBJ2-1; tentative D call: TRBD1 (5 bases). The CDR3 runs 19 residues. Germline V lookup: CDR1 KGHDR, CDR2 SFDVKD. V shed 0 bases and J shed 1 base, with 18 bases lying between them. CDR3 region: CATSDLPPTPRVSYNEQFF. CDR3 sequence (DNA): TGTGCCACCAGTGATTTGCCCCCAACCCCCAGGGTTTCCTACAATGAGCAGTTCTTC.

The chain is built from TRBV7-2 and TRBJ2-7, with D maybe TRBD2 (5 bases). Per the germline V gene, CDR1 is SGHTA and CDR2 is FQGNSA. This CDR3 is 15 amino acids long. V lost 5 bases and J lost 0, with 14 bases in between. Here the CDR3 reads CASSLGSRNSYEQYF. CDR3 coding DNA: TGTGCCAGCAGCCTAGGGAGCCGAAACTCCTACGAGCAGTACTTC.

The chain links TRBV3-1 to TRBJ2-2; D unclear. This CDR3 spans 12 amino acids. Trimming stripped 3 bases from V and 6 bases from J, with 5 bases between. Germline CDR1 reads LGHDT; CDR2 reads YNNKEL (reference sequence). For the CDR3, the DNA is TGTGCCAGCAGCCAGGCGTCCGGGGAGCTGTTTTTT. Encoded protein: CASSQASGELFF.

This clonotype has just a few counts. The chain is built from TRBV5-1 and TRBJ2-7, with D maybe TRBD1 (5 bases). CDR1 and CDR2 from the germline V gene are SGHRS and YFSETQ. This CDR3 comprises 14 residues. V was trimmed by 4 bases and J by 3 bases, leaving 14 bases between them. The CDR3 coding sequence is TGCGCCAGCAGCCGCCAGGGATCCCACTACGAGCAGTACTTC. As protein: CASSRQGSHYEQYF.

The J gene is TRBJ1-4, the V gene TRBV27; 11 positions agree with TRBD1. The CDR3 consists of 14 residues. Germline V gene lookup returns CDR1 MNHEY and CDR2 SMNVEV (reference sequence). Germline trimming cut 4 bases from V and 7 bases from J; bases unmatched to any gene: 2. The CDR3 DNA reads as TGTGCCAGCAGTTCGGACAGGGGGCGTGAAAAACTGTTTTTT. Its translation is CASSSDRGREKLFF.

This clonotype occurred a few times. The chain couples TRBV4-2 to TRBJ2-7; no clear D. Germline CDR1 is LGHNA and CDR2 is YNFKEQ. The CDR3 covers 13 residues. The germline V and J ends were trimmed by 0 bases and 5 bases, with 8 bases remaining between them. CDR3 residues: CASSQEVFNEQYF. CDR3 nucleotides: TGTGCCAGCAGCCAAGAAGTGTTCAACGAGCAGTACTTC.

This clonotype has just a few counts. This chain connects TRBV3-1 to TRBJ2-1; tentatively, D is TRBD1 or TRBD2 (5 bases each). The CDR3 is 14 residues long. V dropped 0 bases and J dropped 8 bases, with 11 bases sitting between them. Germline V gene data show CDR1 as LGHDT and CDR2 as YNNKEL (reference sequence). The CDR3 is CASSQELLGDEQFF. DNA for the CDR3: TGTGCCAGCAGCCAAGAACTTTTGGGGGATGAGCAGTTCTTC.

The table lists this clonotype with a count of one. In nucleotides, the CDR3 is TGTGCCAGCAGCGCCTCTAGCTACATGAACACAGATACGCAGTATTTT. Translated: CASSASSYMNTDTQYF. The chain carries TRBV6-1 and TRBJ2-3, with D possibly being TRBD2 (5 bases). Germline assignment: CDR1 MNHNS and CDR2 SASEGT. The CDR3 runs to 16 residues. Trimming shortened V by 6 bases and J by 2 bases, and 18 bases separated the two germline ends.

The V gene is TRBV2, the J gene TRBJ1-1; TRBD1 is a possible D gene (6 bases). Trimming removed 3 bases from V and 0 bases from J, with 14 bases in between. Looked up from germline, CDR1 is SNHLY and CDR2 is FYNNEI. This CDR3 has 16 residues. As DNA, the CDR3 is TGTGCCAGCAGTGACTGGCGTAGGGGGATGAACACTGAAGCTTTCTTT. This gives the protein CASSDWRRGMNTEAFF.

The chain uses TRBV5-1 and TRBJ1-2, with 12 bases aligning to TRBD1. V lost 2 bases, J lost 6 bases, and 11 bases stayed unmatched. The CDR3 spans 17 residues. Germline V gene sequence: CDR1 SGHRS, CDR2 YFSETQ. The CDR3 DNA reads TGCGCCAGCAGCTTCGTTCCCCCCGGGACAGGGGGCCATGGCTACACCTTC. Its protein product is CASSFVPPGTGGHGYTF.

V usage is TRBV20-1 and J usage is TRBJ2-1; possibly TRBD1 or TRBD2 for D (6 bases each). This CDR3 has 16 amino acids. Trimming took off 0 bases at V and 4 bases at J, with 16 bases between the two ends. CDR1 and CDR2 (germline): DFQATT, SNEGSKA (reference sequence). CDR3 sequence (DNA): TGCAGTGCTAGAGATCCTTTGTCGGGGGCGTACAATGAGCAGTTCTTC. This translates into CSARDPLSGAYNEQFF.

A word on this clonotype: Germline and junction disagree at one end, which may indicate a read error. This chain connects TRBV27 to TRBJ1-6, with D hard to call. Germline CDR1 MNHEY, CDR2 SMNVEV (reference sequence). CDR3 length: 15 residues. The CDR3 nucleotides are TGTGCCAGCAGTTTAGCCACCGGGTCAAATTCACCCTTCCACTTT. Translation: CASSLATGSNSPFHF.

The rearrangement joins TRBV10-3 to TRBJ2-1, with D perhaps TRBD1 or TRBD2 (6 bases each). The CDR3 covers 13 residues. Germline CDR1 reads ENHRY; CDR2 reads SYGVKD. The V end lost 4 bases, the J end lost 10 bases, and 14 bases lay between the germline ends. The CDR3 DNA sequence: TGTGCCATCAGTGTTGGAGGGGGGTGGGAGCAGTTCTTC. Translating it yields CAISVGGGWEQFF.

The chain recombines TRBV20-1 with TRBJ2-1; the D gene could be TRBD1 or TRBD2 (5 bases each). The CDR3 consists of 13 residues. V lost 7 bases and J 0 bases, leaving 10 bases between the germline ends. The germline V gene has CDR1 DFQATT and CDR2 SNEGSKA (reference sequence). CDR3 sequence (DNA): TGCAGTGGCCGGGACGGCTCCTACAATGAGCAGTTCTTC. It yields the protein CSGRDGSYNEQFF.